The 3 T cell receptor beta chains below come from one sample, sequenced in a study of blood T cell repertoires in COVID-19 (dated by TCRdb to about 2020). The library came from the immunoSEQ multiplex PCR assay. This is the immuneACCESS table as TCRdb keeps it, with only in-frame sequences that have V and J called. A part of the clones is gone; compared with another copy, unresolved V genes explain less than half, and the rest is unexplained. The sample has some 150,000 clones on record, around 82% of them singletons. Over 10% of the sample comes from the top ten. The sequenced material came from peripheral blood. The receptors were sampled from a man aged 55-75 years with active or convalescent COVID-19.

V is TRBV6-5 and J is TRBJ1-2; TRBD1 agrees at 7 bases. The CDR3 runs 14 residues. J was trimmed by 3 bases and V by 5 bases; bases with no gene match: 6. CDR1 MNHEY and CDR2 SVGAGI come from the germline V gene. CDR3 loop: CASSRDSLHYGYTF. The CDR3 DNA sequence: TGTGCCAGCAGTCGGGACAGCCTGCACTATGGCTACACCTTC.

The chain employs TRBV7-2 and TRBJ2-5; 10 nucleotides align to TRBD1. The CDR3 runs 14 residues. Losses at the gene ends were 4 bases for V and 5 bases for J; bases not matched to a gene: 4. CDR1 is SGHTA and CDR2 is FQGNSA in the germline V gene. Here the CDR3 reads CASSWDRGQETQYF. The CDR3 nucleotides are TGTGCCAGCAGCTGGGACAGGGGCCAGGAGACCCAGTACTTC.

The V call is TRBV19, the J call TRBJ2-3; possibly TRBD1 for D (6 bases). Germline lookup yields CDR1 LNHDA and CDR2 SQIVND (reference sequence). Trimming cost V 6 bases and J 0 bases, with 16 bases left between them. The CDR3 is 16 residues long. CDR3 DNA: TGTGCCAGTAGCCCGCGCGGACAGAAGAGCACAGATACGCAGTATTTT. It encodes CASSPRGQKSTDTQYF.